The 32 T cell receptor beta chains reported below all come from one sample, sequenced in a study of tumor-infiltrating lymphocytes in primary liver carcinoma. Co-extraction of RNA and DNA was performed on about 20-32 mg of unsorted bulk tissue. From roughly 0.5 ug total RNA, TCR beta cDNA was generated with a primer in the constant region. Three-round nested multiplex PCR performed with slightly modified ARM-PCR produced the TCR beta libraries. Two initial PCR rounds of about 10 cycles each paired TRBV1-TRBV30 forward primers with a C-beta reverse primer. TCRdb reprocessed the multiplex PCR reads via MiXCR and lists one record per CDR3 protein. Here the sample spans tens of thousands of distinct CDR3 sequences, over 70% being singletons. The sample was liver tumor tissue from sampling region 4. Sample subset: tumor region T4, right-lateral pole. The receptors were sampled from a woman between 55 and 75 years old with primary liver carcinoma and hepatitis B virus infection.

CDR3 in DNA: TGCGCCAGCAGCAAGAACCCGCTGGGGCAGGGGTACAATGAGCAGTTCTTC. It specifies CASSKNPLGQGYNEQFF. This chain uses TRBV4-1 with TRBJ2-1; a weak D match, TRBD1 (6 bases). Trimming stripped 5 bases from V and 4 bases from J, with 21 bases between. The CDR3 covers 17 residues. The germline V gene has CDR1 MGHRA and CDR2 YSYEKL.

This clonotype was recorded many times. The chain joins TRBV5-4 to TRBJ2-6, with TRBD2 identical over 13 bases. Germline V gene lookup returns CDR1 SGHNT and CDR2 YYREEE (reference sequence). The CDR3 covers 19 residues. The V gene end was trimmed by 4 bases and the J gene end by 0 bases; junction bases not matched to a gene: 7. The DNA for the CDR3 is TGTGCCAGCAGCCAGGGGGGGACTAGCGGGAACTCTGGGGCCAACGTCCTGACTTTC. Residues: CASSQGGTSGNSGANVLTF.

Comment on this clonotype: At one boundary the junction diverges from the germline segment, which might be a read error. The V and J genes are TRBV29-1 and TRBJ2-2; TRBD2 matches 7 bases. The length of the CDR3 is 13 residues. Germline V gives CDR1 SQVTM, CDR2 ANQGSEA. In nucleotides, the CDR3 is TGCAGCATTTCGTCTAGCGGATTCGGGGAGCTGCTTTTT. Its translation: CSISSSGFGELLF.

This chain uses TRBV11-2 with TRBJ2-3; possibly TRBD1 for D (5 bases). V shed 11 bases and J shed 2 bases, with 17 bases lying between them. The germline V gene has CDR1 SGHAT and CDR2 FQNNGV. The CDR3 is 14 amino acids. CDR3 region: CADSVGLPTDTQYF. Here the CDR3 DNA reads TGTGCCGACAGCGTGGGGCTTCCCACAGATACGCAGTATTTT.

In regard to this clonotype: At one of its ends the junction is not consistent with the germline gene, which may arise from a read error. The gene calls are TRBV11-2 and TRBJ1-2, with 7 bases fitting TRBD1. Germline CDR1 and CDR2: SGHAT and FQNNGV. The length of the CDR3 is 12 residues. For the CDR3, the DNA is TGTGTCAGCTGCTTAGACAGGGTCGGCTATACCTTC. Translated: CVSCLDRVGYTF.

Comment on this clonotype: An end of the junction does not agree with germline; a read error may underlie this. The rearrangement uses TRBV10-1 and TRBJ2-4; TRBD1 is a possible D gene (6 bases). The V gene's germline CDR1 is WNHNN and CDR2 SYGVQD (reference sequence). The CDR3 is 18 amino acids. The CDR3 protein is CASILPGTPMEAKNIQCF. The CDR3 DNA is TGCGCCAGCATACTGCCCGGGACACCTATGGAGGCCAAAAATATTCAGTGCTTC.

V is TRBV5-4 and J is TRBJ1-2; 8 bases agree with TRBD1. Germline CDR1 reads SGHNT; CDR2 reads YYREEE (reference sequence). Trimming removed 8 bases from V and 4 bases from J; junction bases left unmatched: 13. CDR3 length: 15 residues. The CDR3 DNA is TGTGCCAGTGGCCAACCCACAGGGGGGGGCTATGGCTACACCTTC. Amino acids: CASGQPTGGGYGYTF.

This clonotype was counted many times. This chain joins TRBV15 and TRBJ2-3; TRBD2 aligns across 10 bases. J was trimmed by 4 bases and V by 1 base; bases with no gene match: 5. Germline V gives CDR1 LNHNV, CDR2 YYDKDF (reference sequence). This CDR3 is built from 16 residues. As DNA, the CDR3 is TGTGCCACCAGCAGAGCAGCGGGAGGGCCGCCAGATACGCAGTATTTT. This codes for CATSRAAGGPPDTQYF.

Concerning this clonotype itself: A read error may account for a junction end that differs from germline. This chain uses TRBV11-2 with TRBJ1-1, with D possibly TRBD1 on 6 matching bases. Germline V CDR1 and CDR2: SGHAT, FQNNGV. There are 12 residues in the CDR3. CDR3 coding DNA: TGTGCCAGCAGCTATAGACAGGCTGAGGCTTTCTTT. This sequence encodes CASSYRQAEAFF.

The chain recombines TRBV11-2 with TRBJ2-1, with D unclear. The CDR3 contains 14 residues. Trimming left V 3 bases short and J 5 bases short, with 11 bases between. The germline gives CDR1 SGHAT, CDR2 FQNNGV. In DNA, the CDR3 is TGTGCCAGCAGCTTGCGATTATGGGACAATGAGCAGTTCTTC. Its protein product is CASSLRLWDNEQFF.

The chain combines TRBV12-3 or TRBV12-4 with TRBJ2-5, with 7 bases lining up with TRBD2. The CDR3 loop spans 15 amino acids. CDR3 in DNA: TGTGCTACCAGTTTACTGCGGGGGTACCAAGAGACCCAGTACTTC. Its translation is CATSLLRGYQETQYF.

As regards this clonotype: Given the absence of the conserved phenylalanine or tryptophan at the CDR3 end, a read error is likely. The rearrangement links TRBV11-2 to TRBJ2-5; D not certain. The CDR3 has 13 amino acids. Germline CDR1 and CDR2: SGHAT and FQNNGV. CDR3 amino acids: CASSLQRLETQYL. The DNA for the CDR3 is TGCGCCAGCAGCTTACAGAGGCTAGAGACCCAGTACCTC.

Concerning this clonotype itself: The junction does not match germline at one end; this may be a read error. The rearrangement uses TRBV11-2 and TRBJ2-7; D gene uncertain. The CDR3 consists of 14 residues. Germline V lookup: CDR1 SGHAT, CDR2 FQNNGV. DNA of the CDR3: TGCGCCAGCAGCTTAGATATCGTCACCCCCGATCTGTACTTC. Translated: CASSLDIVTPDLYF.

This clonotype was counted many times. The CDR3 region is CASSPKETQYF. CDR3 sequence (DNA): TGTGCCAGCTCACCTAAAGAGACCCAGTACTTC. This chain connects TRBV18 to TRBJ2-5; D ambiguous. The CDR3 is made up of 11 amino acids. V lost 3 bases and J 3 bases, leaving 2 bases between the germline ends. Germline CDR1 is KGHSH and CDR2 is LQKENI.

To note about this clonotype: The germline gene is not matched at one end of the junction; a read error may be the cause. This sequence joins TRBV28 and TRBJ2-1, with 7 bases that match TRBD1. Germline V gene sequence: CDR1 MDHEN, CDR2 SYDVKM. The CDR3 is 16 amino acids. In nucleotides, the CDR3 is TGTGCCAGCAGCTCCCTTGGGGACAGATCCCTGAATGAGCAGCTCTTC. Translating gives CASSSLGDRSLNEQLF.

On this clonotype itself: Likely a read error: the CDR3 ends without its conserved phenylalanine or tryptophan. CDR3 DNA: TGTGCCAGCAGTGAAGTAGAGGGTTCGGACTACGAGCAGTACTTA. Protein product: CASSEVEGSDYEQYL. The genes are TRBV6-1 and TRBJ2-7; a possible D gene is TRBD2 (5 bases). There are 15 residues in the CDR3. V was clipped by 1 base and J by 3 bases, with 13 bases between them. Germline V gives CDR1 MNHNS, CDR2 SASEGT.

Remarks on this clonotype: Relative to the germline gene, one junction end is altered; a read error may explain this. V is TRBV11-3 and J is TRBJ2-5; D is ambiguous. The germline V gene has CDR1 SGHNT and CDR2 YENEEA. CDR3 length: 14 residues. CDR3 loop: CTSSLGIAQETQHF. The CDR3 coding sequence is TGTACCAGCAGCTTAGGAATAGCACAAGAGACCCAGCACTTC.

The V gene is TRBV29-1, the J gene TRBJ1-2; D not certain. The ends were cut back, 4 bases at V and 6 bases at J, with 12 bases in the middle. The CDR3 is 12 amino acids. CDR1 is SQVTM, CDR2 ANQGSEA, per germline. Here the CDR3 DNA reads TGCAGCGTTGGTGCAGAGTTCGATGGCTACACCTTC. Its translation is CSVGAEFDGYTF.

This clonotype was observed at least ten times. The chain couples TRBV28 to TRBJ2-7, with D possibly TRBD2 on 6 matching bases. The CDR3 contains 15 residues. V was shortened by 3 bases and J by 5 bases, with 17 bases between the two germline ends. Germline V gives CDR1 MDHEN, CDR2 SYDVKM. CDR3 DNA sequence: TGTGCCAGCAGTTTGGGTCTGCGGGGAAGGGACGAGCAGTACTTC. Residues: CASSLGLRGRDEQYF. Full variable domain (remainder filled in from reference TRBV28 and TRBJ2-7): DVKVTQSSRYLVKRTGEKVFLECVQDMDHENMFWYRQDPGLGLRLIYFSYDVKMKEKGDIPEGYSVSREKKERFSLILESASTNQTSMYLCASSLGLRGRDEQYFGPGTRLTVT.

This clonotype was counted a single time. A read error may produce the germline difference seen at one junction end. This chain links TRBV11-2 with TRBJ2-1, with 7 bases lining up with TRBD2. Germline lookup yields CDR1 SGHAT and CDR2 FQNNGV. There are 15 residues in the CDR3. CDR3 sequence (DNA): TGTGCCAGTAGCTTAGAGAGCGGGACTGTGAGTGGGCAGTTCTTC. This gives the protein CASSLESGTVSGQFF.

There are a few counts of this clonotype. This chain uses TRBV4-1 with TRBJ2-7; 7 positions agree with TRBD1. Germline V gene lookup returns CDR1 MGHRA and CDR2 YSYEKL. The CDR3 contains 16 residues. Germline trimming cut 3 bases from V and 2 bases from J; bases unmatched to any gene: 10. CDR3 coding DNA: TGCGCCAGCAGCCAGGCAATAGACAGGGAAGCCTACGAGCAGTACTTC. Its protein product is CASSQAIDREAYEQYF.

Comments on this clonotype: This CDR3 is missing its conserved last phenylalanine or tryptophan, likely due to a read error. As DNA, the CDR3 is TGTGCCAGCAGTTCCGGGCATGGAGAGACCCAGTACGTC. Translated, it gives CASSSGHGETQYV. This rearrangement joins TRBV14 to TRBJ2-5; no firm D call. V dropped 6 bases and J dropped 4 bases, with 12 bases sitting between them. The germline gives CDR1 SGHDN, CDR2 FVKESK. The CDR3 consists of 13 residues.

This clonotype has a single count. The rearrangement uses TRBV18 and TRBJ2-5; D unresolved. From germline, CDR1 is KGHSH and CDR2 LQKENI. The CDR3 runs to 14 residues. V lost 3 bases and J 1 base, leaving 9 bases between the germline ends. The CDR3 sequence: CASSPGRGQETQYF. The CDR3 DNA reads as TGTGCCAGCTCACCCGGACGCGGCCAAGAGACCCAGTACTTC.

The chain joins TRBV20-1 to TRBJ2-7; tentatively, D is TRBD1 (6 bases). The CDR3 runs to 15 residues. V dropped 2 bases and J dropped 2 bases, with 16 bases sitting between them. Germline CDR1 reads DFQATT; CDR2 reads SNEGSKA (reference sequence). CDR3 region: CSARTDRTPAYEQYF. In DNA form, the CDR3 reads TGCAGTGCTAGAACCGACAGGACCCCGGCCTACGAGCAGTACTTC.

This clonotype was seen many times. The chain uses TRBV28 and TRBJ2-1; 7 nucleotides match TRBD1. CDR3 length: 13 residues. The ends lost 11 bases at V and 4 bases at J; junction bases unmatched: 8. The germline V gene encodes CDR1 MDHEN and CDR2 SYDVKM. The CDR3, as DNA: TGTGCCGGCTCCGGGACAGCTTACAATGAGCAGTTCTTC. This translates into CAGSGTAYNEQFF.

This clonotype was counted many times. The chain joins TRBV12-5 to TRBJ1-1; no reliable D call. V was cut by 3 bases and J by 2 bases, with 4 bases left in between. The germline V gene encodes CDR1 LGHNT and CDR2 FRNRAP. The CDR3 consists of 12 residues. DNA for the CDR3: TGTGCTAGTGGTTTTGGAAACACTGAAGCTTTCTTT. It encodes CASGFGNTEAFF. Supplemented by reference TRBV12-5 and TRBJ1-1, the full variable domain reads DARVTQTPRHKVTEMGQEVTMRCQPILGHNTVFWYRQTMMQGLELLAYFRNRAPLDDSGMPKDRFSAEMPDATLATLKIQPSEPRDSAVYFCASGFGNTEAFFGQGTRLTVV.

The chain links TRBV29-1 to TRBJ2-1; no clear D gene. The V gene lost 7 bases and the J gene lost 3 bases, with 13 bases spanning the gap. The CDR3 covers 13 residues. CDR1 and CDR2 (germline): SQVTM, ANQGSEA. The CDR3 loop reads CSAGSGGYNEQFF. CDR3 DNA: TGCAGCGCTGGGTCAGGCGGCTACAATGAGCAGTTCTTC.

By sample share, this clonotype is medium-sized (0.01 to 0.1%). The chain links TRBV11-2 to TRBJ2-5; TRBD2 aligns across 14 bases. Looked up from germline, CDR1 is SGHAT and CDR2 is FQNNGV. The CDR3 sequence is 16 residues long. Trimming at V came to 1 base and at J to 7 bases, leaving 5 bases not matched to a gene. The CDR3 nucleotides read TGTGCCAGCAGCTTAGCGACTAGCGGGAGGGGGGTGACCCAGTACTTC. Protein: CASSLATSGRGVTQYF.

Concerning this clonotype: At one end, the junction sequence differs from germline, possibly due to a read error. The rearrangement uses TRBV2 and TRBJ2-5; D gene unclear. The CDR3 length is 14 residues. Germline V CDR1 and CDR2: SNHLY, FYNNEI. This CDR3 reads CASSEQQLQETQYF. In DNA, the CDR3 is TGTGCCAGCAGTGAACAGCAGCTTCAAGAAACCCAGTACTTC.

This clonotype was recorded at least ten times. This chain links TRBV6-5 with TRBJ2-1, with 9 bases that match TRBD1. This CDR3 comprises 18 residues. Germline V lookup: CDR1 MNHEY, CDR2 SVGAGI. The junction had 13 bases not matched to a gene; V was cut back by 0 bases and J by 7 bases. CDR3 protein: CASSYSRGGTGLQNEQFF. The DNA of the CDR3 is TGTGCCAGCAGTTACTCGAGGGGAGGGACAGGGCTACAGAATGAGCAGTTCTTC.

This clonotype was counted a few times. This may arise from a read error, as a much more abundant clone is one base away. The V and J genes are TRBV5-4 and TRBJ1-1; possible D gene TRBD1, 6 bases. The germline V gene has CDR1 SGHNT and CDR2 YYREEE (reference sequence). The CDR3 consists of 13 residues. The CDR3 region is CASSRDTNIEAFF. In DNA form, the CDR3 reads TGTGCCAGCAGCAGGGACACCAACATTGAAGCTTTCTTT.

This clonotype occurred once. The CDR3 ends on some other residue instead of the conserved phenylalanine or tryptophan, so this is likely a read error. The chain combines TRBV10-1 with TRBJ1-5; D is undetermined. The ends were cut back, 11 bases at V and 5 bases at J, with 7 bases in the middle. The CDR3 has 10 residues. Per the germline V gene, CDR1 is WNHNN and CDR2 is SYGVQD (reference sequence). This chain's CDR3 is CACHHQPQHL. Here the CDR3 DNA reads TGCGCCTGCCATCATCAGCCCCAGCATCTT.